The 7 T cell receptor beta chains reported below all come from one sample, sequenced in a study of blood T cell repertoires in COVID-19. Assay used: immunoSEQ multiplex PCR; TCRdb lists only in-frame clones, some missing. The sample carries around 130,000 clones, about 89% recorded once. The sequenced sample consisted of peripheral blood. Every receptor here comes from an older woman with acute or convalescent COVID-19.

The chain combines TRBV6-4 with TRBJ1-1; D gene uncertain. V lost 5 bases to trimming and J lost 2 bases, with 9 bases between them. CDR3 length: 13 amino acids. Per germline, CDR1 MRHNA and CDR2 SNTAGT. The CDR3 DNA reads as TGTGCCAGCAGTAAGACATATAACACTGAAGCTTTCTTT. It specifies CASSKTYNTEAFF.

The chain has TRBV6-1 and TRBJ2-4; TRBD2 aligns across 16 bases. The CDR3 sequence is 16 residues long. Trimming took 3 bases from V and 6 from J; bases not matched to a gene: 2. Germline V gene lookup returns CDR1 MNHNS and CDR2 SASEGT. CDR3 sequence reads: CASSEGLAGGINIQYF. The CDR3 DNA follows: TGTGCCAGCAGTGAGGGACTAGCGGGAGGGATAAACATTCAGTACTTC.

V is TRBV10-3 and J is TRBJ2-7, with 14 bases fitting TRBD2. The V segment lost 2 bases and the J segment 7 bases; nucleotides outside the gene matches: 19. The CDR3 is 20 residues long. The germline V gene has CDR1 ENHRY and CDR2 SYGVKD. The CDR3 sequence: CAISEAKPGLAGERLREQYF. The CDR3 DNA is TGTGCCATCAGTGAGGCAAAACCGGGACTAGCGGGAGAAAGGCTGCGTGAGCAGTACTTC.

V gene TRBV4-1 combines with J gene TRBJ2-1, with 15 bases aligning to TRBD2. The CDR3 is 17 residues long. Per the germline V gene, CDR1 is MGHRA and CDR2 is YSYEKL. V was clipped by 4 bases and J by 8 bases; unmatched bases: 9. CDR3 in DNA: TGCGCCAGCAGCCGTTCCGGGACTAGCGGGGGGACTGATGAGCAGTTCTTC. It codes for CASSRSGTSGGTDEQFF.

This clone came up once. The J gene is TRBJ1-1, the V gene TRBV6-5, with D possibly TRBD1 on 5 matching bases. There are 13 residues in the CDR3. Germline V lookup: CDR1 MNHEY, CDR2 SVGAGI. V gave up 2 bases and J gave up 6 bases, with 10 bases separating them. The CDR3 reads CASSYGQRAEAFF. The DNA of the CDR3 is TGTGCCAGCAGTTACGGACAAAGGGCTGAAGCTTTCTTT.

In DNA form, the CDR3 reads TGTGCCAGCAGTTTCCTAGCGGGAGGGCCTTCAGATACGCAGTATTTT. Amino acid sequence: CASSFLAGGPSDTQYF. V gene TRBV27 combines with J gene TRBJ2-3, with 12 bases that match TRBD2. Germline CDR1 is MNHEY and CDR2 is SMNVEV (reference sequence). This CDR3 comprises 16 residues. J gave up 4 bases and V 3 bases, and 5 bases lay outside the gene matches.

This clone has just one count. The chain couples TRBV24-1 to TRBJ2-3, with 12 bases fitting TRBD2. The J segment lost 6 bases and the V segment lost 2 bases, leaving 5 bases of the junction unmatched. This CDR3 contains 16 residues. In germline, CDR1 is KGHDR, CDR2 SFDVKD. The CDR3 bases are TGTGCCACCAGTGATTCTAGCGGGAGGGCCTGGGATACGCAGTATTTT. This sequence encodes CATSDSSGRAWDTQYF.